This TCR beta chain originates from a study of T cell changes during pregnancy in multiple sclerosis. Germline CDR1 reads GTSNPN; CDR2 reads SVGIG (reference sequence). This CDR3 contains 13 residues. Trimming stripped 1 base from V and 2 bases from J, with 8 bases between. This clone was observed a handful of times. Assay used: immunoSEQ multiplex PCR; TCRdb lists only in-frame clones, some missing. The sample lists 45,000 to 70,000 clones, approximately 90% occurring once. Sequencing used CD4+ T cells from peripheral blood mononuclear cells, obtained in the second trimester of pregnancy. This chain uses TRBV30 with TRBJ1-1, with D perhaps matching TRBD1 (6 bases). The TCR sequence derives from a female donor with multiple sclerosis, enrolled in a pregnancy study. CDR3 nucleotides: TGTGCCTGGAGTGACAGGGTAAACACTGAAGCTTTCTTT. Its protein is CAWSDRVNTEAFF.